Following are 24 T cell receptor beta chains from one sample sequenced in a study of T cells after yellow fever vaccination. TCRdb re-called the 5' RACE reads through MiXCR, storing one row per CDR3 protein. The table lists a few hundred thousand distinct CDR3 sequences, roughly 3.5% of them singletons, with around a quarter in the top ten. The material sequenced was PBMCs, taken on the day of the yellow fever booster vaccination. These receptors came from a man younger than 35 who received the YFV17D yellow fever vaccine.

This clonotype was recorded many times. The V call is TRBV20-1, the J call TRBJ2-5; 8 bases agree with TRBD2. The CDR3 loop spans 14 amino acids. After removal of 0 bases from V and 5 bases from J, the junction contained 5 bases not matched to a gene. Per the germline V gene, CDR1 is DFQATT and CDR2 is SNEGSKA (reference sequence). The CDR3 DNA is TGCAGTGCTAGAGACCCCGGGGGGGCTGAGACCCAGTACTTC. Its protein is CSARDPGGAETQYF.

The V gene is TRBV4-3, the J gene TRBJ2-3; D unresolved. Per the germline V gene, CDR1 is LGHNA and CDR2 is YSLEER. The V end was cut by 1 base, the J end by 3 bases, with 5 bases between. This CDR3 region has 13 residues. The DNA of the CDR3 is TGCGCCAGCAGCCAAGTCACAACAGATACGCAGTATTTT. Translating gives CASSQVTTDTQYF.

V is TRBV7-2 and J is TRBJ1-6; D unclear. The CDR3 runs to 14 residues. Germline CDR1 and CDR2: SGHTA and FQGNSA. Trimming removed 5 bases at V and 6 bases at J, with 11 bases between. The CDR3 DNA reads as TGTGCCAGCAGCGTCGTCGGTGTTAATTCACCCCTCCACTTT. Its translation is CASSVVGVNSPLHF. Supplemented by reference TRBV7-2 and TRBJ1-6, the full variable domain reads GAGVSQSPSNKVTEKGKDVELRCDPISGHTALYWYRQSLGQGLEFLIYFQGNSAPDKSGLPSDRFSAERTGGSVSTLTIQRTQQEDSAVYLCASSVVGVNSPLHFGNGTRLTVT.

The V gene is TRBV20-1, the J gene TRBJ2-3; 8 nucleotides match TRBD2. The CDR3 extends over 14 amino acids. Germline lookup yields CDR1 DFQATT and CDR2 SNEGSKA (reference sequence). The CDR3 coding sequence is TGCAGCGCCATAGCGGGAATTGGTACAGATACGCAGTATTTT. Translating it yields CSAIAGIGTDTQYF.

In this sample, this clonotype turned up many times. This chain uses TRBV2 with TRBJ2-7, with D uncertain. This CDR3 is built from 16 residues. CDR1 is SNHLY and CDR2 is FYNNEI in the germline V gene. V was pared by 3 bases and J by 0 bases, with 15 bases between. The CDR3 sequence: CASSDRSLSPSYEQYV. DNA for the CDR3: TGTGCCAGCAGTGATAGGTCCTTGTCGCCCTCCTACGAGCAGTACGTC.

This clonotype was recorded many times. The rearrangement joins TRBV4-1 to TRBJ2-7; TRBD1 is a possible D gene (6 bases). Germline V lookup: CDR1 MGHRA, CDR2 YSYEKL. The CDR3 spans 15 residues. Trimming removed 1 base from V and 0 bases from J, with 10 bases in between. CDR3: CASSQADRSSYEQYF. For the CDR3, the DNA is TGCGCCAGCAGCCAAGCCGACAGGAGCTCCTACGAGCAGTACTTC.

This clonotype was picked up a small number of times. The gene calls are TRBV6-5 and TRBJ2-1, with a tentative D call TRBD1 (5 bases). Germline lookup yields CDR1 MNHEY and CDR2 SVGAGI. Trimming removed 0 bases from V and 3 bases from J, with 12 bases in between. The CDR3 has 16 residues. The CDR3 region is CASSYSPRELYNEQFF. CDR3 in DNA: TGTGCCAGCAGTTACTCGCCCAGGGAACTCTACAATGAGCAGTTCTTC.

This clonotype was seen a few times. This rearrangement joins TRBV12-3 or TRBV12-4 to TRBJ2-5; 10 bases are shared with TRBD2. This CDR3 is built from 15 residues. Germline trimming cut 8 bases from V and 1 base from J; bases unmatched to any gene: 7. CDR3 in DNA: TGTGCCAGCGGGCGGCTAGCGGGGGCCCAAGAGACCCAGTACTTC. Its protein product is CASGRLAGAQETQYF.

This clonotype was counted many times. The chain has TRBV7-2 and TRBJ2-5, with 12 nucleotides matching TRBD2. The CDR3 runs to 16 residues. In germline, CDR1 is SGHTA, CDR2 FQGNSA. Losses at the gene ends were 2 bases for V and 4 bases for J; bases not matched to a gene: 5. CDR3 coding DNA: TGTGCCAGCAGCTTATGGGAGACTAGCGGGGGAGAGACCCAGTACTTC. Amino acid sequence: CASSLWETSGGETQYF.

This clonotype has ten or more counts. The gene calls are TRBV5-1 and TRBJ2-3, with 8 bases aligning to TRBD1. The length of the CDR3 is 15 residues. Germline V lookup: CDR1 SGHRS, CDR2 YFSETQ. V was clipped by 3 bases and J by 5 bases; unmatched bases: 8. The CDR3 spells CASSSRPDRGDTQYF. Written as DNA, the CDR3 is TGCGCCAGCAGCTCTCGCCCCGACAGGGGAGATACGCAGTATTTT.

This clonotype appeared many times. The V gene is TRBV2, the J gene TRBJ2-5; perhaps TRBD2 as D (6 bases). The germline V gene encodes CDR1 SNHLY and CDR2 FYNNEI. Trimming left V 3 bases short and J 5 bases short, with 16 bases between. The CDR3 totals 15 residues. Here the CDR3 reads CASSDSGDSGETQYF. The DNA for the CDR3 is TGTGCCAGCAGTGACTCCGGGGACTCCGGCGAGACCCAGTACTTC.

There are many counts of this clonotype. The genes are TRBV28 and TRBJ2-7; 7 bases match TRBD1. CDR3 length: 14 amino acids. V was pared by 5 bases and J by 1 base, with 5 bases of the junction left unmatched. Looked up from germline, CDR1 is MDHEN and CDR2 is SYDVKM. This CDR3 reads CASSPKQGSYEQYV. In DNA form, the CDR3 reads TGTGCCAGCAGTCCTAAACAGGGGTCCTACGAGCAGTACGTC.

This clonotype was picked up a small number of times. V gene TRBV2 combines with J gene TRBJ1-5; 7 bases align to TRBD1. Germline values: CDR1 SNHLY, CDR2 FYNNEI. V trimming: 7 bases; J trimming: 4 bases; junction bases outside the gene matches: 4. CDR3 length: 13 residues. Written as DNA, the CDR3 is TGTGCCAGCATCCGGGACAGTAATCAGCCCCAGCATTTT. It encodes CASIRDSNQPQHF.

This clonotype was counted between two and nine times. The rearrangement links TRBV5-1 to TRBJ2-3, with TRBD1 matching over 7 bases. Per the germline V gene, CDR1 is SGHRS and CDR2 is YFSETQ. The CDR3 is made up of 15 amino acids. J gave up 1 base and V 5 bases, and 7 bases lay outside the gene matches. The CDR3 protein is CASSSGQAGTDTQYF. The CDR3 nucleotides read TGCGCCAGCAGTTCTGGACAGGCAGGCACAGATACGCAGTATTTT.

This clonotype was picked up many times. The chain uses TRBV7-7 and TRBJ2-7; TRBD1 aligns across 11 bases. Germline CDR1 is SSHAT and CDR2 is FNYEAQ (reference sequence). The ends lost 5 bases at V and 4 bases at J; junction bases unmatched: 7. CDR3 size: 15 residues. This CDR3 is CASSPGTGGFYEQYF. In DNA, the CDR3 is TGTGCCAGCAGCCCCGGGACAGGGGGTTTTTACGAGCAGTACTTC.

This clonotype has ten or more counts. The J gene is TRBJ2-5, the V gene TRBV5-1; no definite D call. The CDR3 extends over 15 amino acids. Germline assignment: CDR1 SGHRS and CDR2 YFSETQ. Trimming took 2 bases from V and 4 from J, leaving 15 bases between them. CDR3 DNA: TGCGCCAGCAGCTTAGGCCTAGAGGTGGGAGAGACCCAGTACTTC. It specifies CASSLGLEVGETQYF.

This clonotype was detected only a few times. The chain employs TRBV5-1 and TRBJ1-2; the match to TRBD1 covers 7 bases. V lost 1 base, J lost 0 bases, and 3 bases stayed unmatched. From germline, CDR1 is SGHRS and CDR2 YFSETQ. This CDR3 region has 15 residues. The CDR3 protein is CASSLTQGANYGYTF. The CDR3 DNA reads TGCGCCAGCAGCTTGACCCAGGGGGCTAACTATGGCTACACCTTC.

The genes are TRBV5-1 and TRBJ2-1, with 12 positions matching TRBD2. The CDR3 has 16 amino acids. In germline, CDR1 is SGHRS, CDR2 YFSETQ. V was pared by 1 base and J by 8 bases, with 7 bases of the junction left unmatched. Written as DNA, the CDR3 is TGCGCCAGCAGCTTGACCCCTAGCGGGGGGGCGGATGAGCAGTTCTTC. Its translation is CASSLTPSGGADEQFF.

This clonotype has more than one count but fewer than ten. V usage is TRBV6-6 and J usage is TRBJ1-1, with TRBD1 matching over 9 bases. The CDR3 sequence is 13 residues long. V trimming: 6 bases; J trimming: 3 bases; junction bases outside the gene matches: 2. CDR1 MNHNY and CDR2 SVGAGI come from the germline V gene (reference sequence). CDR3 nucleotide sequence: TGTGCCAGCAGGGGACAGGGACACACTGAAGCTTTCTTT. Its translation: CASRGQGHTEAFF.

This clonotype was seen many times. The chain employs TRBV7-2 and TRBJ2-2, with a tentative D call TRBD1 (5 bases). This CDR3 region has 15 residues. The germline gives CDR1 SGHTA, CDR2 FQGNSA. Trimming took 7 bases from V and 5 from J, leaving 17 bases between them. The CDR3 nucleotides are TGTGCCAGCACCACCCCGAGGCAGGGTACCGGGGAGCTGTTTTTT. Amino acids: CASTTPRQGTGELFF.

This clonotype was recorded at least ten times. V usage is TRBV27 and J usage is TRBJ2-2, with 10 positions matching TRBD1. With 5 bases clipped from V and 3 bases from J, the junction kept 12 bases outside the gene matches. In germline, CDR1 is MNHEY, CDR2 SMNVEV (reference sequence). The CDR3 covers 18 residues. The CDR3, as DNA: TGTGCCAGCAGTGCCTTCGACAGGGGGCTTTTGTACACCGGGGAGCTGTTTTTT. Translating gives CASSAFDRGLLYTGELFF.

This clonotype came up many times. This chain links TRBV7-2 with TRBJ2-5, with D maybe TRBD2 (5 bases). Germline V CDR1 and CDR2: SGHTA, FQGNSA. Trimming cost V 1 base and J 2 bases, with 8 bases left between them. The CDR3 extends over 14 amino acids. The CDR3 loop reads CASSLVRGQETQYF. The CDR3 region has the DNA TGTGCCAGCAGCTTAGTACGGGGACAAGAGACCCAGTACTTC.

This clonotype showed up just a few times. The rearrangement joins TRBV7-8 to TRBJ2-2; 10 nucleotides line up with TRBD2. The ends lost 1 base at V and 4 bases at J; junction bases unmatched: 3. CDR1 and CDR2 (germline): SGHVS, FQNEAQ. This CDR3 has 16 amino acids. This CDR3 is CASSLGVAGGTGELFF. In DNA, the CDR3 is TGTGCCAGCAGCTTAGGCGTAGCGGGGGGCACCGGGGAGCTGTTTTTT. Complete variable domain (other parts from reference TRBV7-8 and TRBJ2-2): GAGVSQSPRYKVAKRGQDVALRCDPISGHVSLFWYQQALGQGPEFLTYFQNEAQLDKSGLPSDRFFAERPEGSVSTLKIQRTQQEDSAVYLCASSLGVAGGTGELFFGEGSRLTVL.

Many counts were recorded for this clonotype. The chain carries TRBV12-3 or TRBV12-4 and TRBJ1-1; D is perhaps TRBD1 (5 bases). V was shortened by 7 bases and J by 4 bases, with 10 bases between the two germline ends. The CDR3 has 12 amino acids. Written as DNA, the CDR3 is TGTGCCAGCAATCCGGGGACCACTGAAGCTTTCTTT. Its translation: CASNPGTTEAFF.